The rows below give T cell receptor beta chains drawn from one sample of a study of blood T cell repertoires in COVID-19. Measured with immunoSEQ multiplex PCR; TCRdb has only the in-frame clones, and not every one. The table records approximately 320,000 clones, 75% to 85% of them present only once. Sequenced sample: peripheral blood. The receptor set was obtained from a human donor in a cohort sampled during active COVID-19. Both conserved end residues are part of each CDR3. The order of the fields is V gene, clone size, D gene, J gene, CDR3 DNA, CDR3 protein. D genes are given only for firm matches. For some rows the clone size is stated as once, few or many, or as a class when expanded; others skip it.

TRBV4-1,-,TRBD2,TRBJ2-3,TGCGCCAGCGAAGCGGGGGATACGCAGTATTTT,CASEAGDTQYF
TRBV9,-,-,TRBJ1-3,TGTGCCAGCAGCGTCGACAGGATGAACTCTGGAAACACCATATATTTT,CASSVDRMNSGNTIYF
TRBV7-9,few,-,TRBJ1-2,TGTGCCAGCAGCTTAGACTCAGGGCTCCCCCCGACCTTC,CASSLDSGLPPTF
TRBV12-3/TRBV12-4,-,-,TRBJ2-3,TGTGCCAGCAGTTTCTCGAGGTTAGATACGCAGTATTTT,CASSFSRLDTQYF
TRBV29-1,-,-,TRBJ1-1,TGCAGCGCTGGACAGATGGGCACTGAAGCTTTCTTT,CSAGQMGTEAFF
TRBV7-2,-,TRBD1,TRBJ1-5,TGTGCCAGCAGCCAAAGGACAGGCTGGGATCAGCCCCAGCATTTT,CASSQRTGWDQPQHF
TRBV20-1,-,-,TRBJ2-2,TGCAGTGCATACAGCACCGGGGAGCTGTTTTTT,CSAYSTGELFF
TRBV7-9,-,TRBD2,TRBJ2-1,TGTGCCAGCAGCTTAATCATAACTAGCGGTCGCTCCTACAATGAGCAGTTCTTC,CASSLIITSGRSYNEQFF
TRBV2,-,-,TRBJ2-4,TGTGCCAGCAGTGAAGCGGAACAGGACAAAAACATTCAGTACTTC,CASSEAEQDKNIQYF
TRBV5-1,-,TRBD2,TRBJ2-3,TGCGCCAGCAGCCCTACCCCGGGACTAGCGGAGCTACGCACAGATACGCAGTATTTT,CASSPTPGLAELRTDTQYF
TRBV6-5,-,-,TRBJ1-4,TGTGCCAGCAGTCCGAGGTGGGCTAATGAAAAACTGTTTTTT,CASSPRWANEKLFF
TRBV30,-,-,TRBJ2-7,TGTGCCTGGACCTACCCAGGGGAGGGAGGGGTCTACGAGCAGTACTTC,CAWTYPGEGGVYEQYF
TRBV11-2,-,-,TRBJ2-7,TGTGCCAGCAGCTTAGATATAGAGGATGAGCAGTACTTC,CASSLDIEDEQYF
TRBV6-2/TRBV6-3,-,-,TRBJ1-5,TGTGCCAGCAGTTCGGGGGGTTTAGGTAATCAGCCCCAGCATTTT,CASSSGGLGNQPQHF
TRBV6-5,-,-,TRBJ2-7,TGTGCCAGCAGTTGGGACGGAGACTCTAGCGAGTACTTC,CASSWDGDSSEYF
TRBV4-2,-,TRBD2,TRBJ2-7,TGTGCCAGCAGCCAAGAGACGCCTAGCGGTACCTACGAGCAGTACTTC,CASSQETPSGTYEQYF
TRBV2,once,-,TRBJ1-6,TGTGCCAGCAGAGCAACAGGGAATAATTCACCCCTCCACTTT,CASRATGNNSPLHF
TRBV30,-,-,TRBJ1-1,TGTGCCTGGAGCAGGGGCCAAACTGAAGCTTTCTTT,CAWSRGQTEAFF
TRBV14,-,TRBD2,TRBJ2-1,TGTGCCAGCAGCCAAGATCTGGGGCTAGCGGGGGGTCGGCAGTTCTTC,CASSQDLGLAGGRQFF
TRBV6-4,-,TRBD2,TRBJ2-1,TGTGCCAGCAGTGAATCACTAGCGGGGGGGTACAATGAGCAGTTCTTC,CASSESLAGGYNEQFF
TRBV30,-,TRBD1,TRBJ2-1,TGTGCCTGGACCTACAGGGGGAATGAGCAGTTCTTC,CAWTYRGNEQFF
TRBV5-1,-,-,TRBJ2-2,TGCGCCAGCAGCTTGGCCCTGTCTGGGGAGCTGTTTTTT,CASSLALSGELFF
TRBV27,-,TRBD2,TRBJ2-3,TGTGCCAGCACCCCCCTAGCGGGGGGATTCACAGATACGCAGTATTTT,CASTPLAGGFTDTQYF
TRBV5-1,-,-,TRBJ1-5,TGCGCCAGCAGCTTGTTTACAGGGAATCAGCCCCAGCATTTT,CASSLFTGNQPQHF
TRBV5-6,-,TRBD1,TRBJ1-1,TGTGCCAGCAGCTCGCCGACAGGGGGTCACACTGAAGCTTTCTTT,CASSSPTGGHTEAFF
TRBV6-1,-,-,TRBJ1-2,TGTGCCAGCAGTGAACTGGGGGGCTATGGCTACACCTTC,CASSELGGYGYTF
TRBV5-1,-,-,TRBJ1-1,TGCGCCAGCAGCTTAAAAAATCTCGGTACTGAAGCTTTCTTT,CASSLKNLGTEAFF
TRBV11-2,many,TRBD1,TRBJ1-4,TGTGCCAGCAGCTTAGGTGACAGGGACGTGGAAAAACTGTTTTTT,CASSLGDRDVEKLFF
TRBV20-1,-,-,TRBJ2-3,TGCAGTGACAGGGCAACAGATACGCAGTATTTT,CSDRATDTQYF
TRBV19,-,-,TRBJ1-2,TGTGCCAGTTTTCCCCGTGCGGGGTTCCGTAATGGCTACACCTTC,CASFPRAGFRNGYTF
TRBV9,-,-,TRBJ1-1,TGTGCCAGCAGCGTAGGGGGCGAAACTGAAGCTTTCTTT,CASSVGGETEAFF
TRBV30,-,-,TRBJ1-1,TGTGCCTGGATCATGAACACTGAAGCTTTCTTT,CAWIMNTEAFF
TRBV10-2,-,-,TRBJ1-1,TGCGCCAGCCGGGACATGAACACTGAAGCTTTCTTT,CASRDMNTEAFF
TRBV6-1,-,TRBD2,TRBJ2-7,TGTGCCAGCAGTGAAGCGGTGGTGGGGGGGTTATCCCACGAGCAGTACTTC,CASSEAVVGGLSHEQYF
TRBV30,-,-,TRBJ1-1,TGTGCCTGGGCTTCGCAGATATGGACTGAAGCTTTCTTT,CAWASQIWTEAFF
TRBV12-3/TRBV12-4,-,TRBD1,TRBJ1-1,TGTGCCAGCAGCCCCGGACAGGGTGAAGCTTTCTTT,CASSPGQGEAFF
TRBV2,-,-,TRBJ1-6,TGTGCCAGCCGTGGCAGGGTAAATTCACCCCTCCACTTT,CASRGRVNSPLHF
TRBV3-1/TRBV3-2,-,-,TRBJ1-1,TGTGCCAGCACAGGGGACGGTGCTAGTGAAGCTTTCTTT,CASTGDGASEAFF
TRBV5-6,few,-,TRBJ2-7,TGTGCCAGCAGCTTGGTCGCGGAAGCCTACGAGCAGTACTTC,CASSLVAEAYEQYF
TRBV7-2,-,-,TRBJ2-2,TGTGCCAGCAGCTTTCGGGTAATCGGGACCGGGGAGCTGTTTTTT,CASSFRVIGTGELFF
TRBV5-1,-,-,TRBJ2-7,TGCGCCAGCAGCTTGGATAGTCCTCCCTACGAGCAGTACTTC,CASSLDSPPYEQYF
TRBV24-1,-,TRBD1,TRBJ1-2,TGTGCCACCAGTGATGCCGCCGGGACAGGGGATGGCTACACCTTC,CATSDAAGTGDGYTF
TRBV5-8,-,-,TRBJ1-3,TGTGCCAGCAACCTAGGGGCACTCGTCGCGGGAAACACCATATATTTT,CASNLGALVAGNTIYF
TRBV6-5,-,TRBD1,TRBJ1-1,TGTGCCAGCAGTTACTCTCCGGGACAGGGCGCTGAAGCTTTCTTT,CASSYSPGQGAEAFF